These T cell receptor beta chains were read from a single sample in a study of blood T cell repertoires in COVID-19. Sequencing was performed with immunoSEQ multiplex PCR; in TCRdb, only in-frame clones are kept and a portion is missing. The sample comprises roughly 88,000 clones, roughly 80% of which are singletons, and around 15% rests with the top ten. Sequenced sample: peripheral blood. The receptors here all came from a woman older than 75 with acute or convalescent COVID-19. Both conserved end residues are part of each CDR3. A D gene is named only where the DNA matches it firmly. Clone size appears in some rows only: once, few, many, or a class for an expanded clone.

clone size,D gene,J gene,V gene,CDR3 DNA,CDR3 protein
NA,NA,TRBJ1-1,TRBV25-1,TGTGCCAGCCTAAGGCGAGGAAGGAACACTGAAGCTTTCTTT,CASLRRGRNTEAFF
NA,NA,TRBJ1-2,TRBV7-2,TGTGCCAGCAGCTTAGATCCGGGTAACTATGGCTACACCTTC,CASSLDPGNYGYTF
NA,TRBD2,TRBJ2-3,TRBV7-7,TGTGCTAGCAGCCTAGGACTAGCGGGTCCCACAGATACGCAGTATTTT,CASSLGLAGPTDTQYF
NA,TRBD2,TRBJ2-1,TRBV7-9,TGTGCCAGCAGTACGGGACTAGAGGTAGCGAGTGAGCAGTTCTTC,CASSTGLEVASEQFF
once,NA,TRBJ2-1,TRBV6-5,TGTGCCAGCGGGAGCCGGGTCCAGAGTGAGCAGTTCTTC,CASGSRVQSEQFF
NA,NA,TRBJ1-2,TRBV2,TGTGCCAGCAGCGGACCGAAGACAGCGAACTATGGCTACACCTTC,CASSGPKTANYGYTF
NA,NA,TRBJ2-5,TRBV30,TGTGCCTGGAGTGTCTGGACAGTCCAAGAGACCCAGTACTTC,CAWSVWTVQETQYF
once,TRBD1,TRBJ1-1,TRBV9,TGTGCCAGCAGCGCGCAGGGACAGGCGAACACTGAAGCTTTCTTT,CASSAQGQANTEAFF
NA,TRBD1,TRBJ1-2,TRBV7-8,TGTGCCAGCAGCTTAGCCAGTCCAGGGGGTGGCTACACCTTC,CASSLASPGGGYTF
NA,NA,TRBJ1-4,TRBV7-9,TGTGCCAGCAGCGCCGGGTTAACTAATGAAAAACTGTTTTTT,CASSAGLTNEKLFF
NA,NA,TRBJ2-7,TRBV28,TGTGCCAGCAGTTTGTTTGGGGCCGGGGGGCCCCACGAGCAGTACTTC,CASSLFGAGGPHEQYF
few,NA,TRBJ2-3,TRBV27,TGTGCCAGCAGTTTATCCCGTCCCAGGGAAGATACGCAGTATTTT,CASSLSRPREDTQYF
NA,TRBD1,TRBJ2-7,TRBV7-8,TGTGCCAGCAGCCTGTTCATGGCCGGGACAGGGCTTTCCGAGCAGTACTTC,CASSLFMAGTGLSEQYF
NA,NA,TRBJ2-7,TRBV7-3,TGTGCCAGCAGCCCCGGCATAGACGGGAGTAAGCAGTACTTC,CASSPGIDGSKQYF
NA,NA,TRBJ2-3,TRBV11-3,TGTGCCAGCAGCTTAGGCGACAAACGTTTGTCAGATACGCAGTATTTT,CASSLGDKRLSDTQYF
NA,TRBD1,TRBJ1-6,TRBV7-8,TGTGCCAGCAGCGACCGGGACAGCTATTCACCCCTCCACTTT,CASSDRDSYSPLHF
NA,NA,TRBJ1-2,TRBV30,TGTGCCTGGAGTGTACCCACAGGGAACGGTCATGGCTACACCTTC,CAWSVPTGNGHGYTF
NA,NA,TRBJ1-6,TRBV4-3,TGCGCCAGCAGCCAAGAGACGGGGAATAATTCACCCCTCCACTTT,CASSQETGNNSPLHF
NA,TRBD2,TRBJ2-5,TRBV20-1,TGCAGTGCTAGTAGCCCGGGGGGGAGCCAAGAGACCCAGTACTTC,CSASSPGGSQETQYF
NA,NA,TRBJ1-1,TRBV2,TGTGCCAGCAGTGAACAGGTCACTGAAGCTTTCTTT,CASSEQVTEAFF
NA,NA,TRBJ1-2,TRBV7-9,TGTGCCAGCAGCTGGACAGCTAACTATGGCTACACCTTC,CASSWTANYGYTF
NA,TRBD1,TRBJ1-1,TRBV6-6,TGTGCCAGCAGTTCCGCGGACAGGCACGCTGAAGCTTTCTTT,CASSSADRHAEAFF
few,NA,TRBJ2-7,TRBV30,TGTGCCTGGAGTGTATGGGGCAGCGAGCAGTACTTC,CAWSVWGSEQYF
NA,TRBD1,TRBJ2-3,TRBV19,TGTGCCAGTAGTCCGGGGACAGGTTTTGGTACAGATACGCAGTATTTT,CASSPGTGFGTDTQYF
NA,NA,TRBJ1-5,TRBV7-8,TGTGCCAGCAGCTTAGCGGGCAGGGGCCAGCCCCAGCATTTT,CASSLAGRGQPQHF
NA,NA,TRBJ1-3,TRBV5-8,TGTGCCAGCAGCTTGGGGCAGGGGAGAAACACCATATATTTT,CASSLGQGRNTIYF
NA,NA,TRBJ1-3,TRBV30,TGTGCCTGGCCCCGGGACAACTCTGGAAACACCATATATTTT,CAWPRDNSGNTIYF
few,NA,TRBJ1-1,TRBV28,TGTGCCAGCAGTCCGGGTCAGCCTAACACTGAAGCTTTCTTT,CASSPGQPNTEAFF
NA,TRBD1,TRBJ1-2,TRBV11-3,TGTGCCAGCAGCCCTGGGACAGGGGAGCATGGCTACACCTTC,CASSPGTGEHGYTF
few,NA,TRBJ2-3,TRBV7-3,TGTGCCAGCAGCTCGGGACTCGGACGGACAGATACGCAGTATTTT,CASSSGLGRTDTQYF
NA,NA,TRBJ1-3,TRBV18,TGTGCCAGCTCACAGGGGCTCTCTGGAAACACCATATATTTT,CASSQGLSGNTIYF
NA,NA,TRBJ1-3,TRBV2,TGTGCCAGCAGTGTTAGCGAATCTGGAAACACCATATATTTT,CASSVSESGNTIYF
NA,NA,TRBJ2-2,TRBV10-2,TGCGCCAGCACCGCGTCGGTTAACACCGGGGAGCTGTTTTTT,CASTASVNTGELFF
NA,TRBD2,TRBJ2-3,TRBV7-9,TGTGCCAGCAGCGCGACTAGCGGGTACGATACGCAGTATTTT,CASSATSGYDTQYF
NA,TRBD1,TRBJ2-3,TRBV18,TGTGCCAGCTCACCCGGACAGGACACAGATACGCAGTATTTT,CASSPGQDTDTQYF
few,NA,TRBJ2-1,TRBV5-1,TGCGCCAGCAGCTTGGGCGAGGATGAGCAGTTCTTC,CASSLGEDEQFF
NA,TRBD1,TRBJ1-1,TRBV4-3,TGCGCCAGCAGCCACGCGACAGGGATGAACACTGAAGCTTTCTTT,CASSHATGMNTEAFF
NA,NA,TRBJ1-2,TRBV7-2,TGTGCCAGCAGCGAACCAGGGAGGGACGGCTACACCTTC,CASSEPGRDGYTF
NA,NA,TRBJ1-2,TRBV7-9,TGTGCCAGCAGCTACCCAAACAGGAAGAACTATGGCTACACCTTC,CASSYPNRKNYGYTF
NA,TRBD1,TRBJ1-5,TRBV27,TGTGCCAGCAGTTTACGGATCCCGGGACAGAGCAATCAGCCCCAGCATTTT,CASSLRIPGQSNQPQHF
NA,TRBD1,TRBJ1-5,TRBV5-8,TGTGCCAGCAGCCCCGGACAGGGAAGGGGCAATCAGCCCCAGCATTTT,CASSPGQGRGNQPQHF
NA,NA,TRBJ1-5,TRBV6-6,TGTGCCAGCAGTTACGGTAGTAGCAATCAGCCCCAGCATTTT,CASSYGSSNQPQHF
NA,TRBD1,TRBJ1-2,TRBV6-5,TGTGCCAGCAGATCAGGACAGGGACGTAACTATGGCTACACCTTC,CASRSGQGRNYGYTF
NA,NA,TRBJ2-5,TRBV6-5,TGTGCCAGCAGTCACTACCTGCGAGAGACCCAGTACTTC,CASSHYLRETQYF
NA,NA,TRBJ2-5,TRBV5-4,TGTGCCAGCAGCGTTGGAGGACAAGAGACCCAGTACTTC,CASSVGGQETQYF
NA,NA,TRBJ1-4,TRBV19,TGTGCCAGTAGGATGCAGCTAGGGGCTAATGAAAAACTGTTTTTT,CASRMQLGANEKLFF
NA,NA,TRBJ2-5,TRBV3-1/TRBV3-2,TGTGCCAGCAGCCCTCCCCGAGAGACCCAGTACTTC,CASSPPRETQYF
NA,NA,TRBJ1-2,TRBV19,TGTGCCAGTAGTATCTTTGAGGTCTATGGCTACACCTTC,CASSIFEVYGYTF
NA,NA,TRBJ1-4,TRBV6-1,TGTGCCAGCAGTGAAGCCAGGGGAACGGCTAATGAAAAACTGTTTTTT,CASSEARGTANEKLFF
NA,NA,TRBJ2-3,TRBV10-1,TGCGCCAGCAGTGATAGGACACAAAAAGAGGATACGCAGTATTTT,CASSDRTQKEDTQYF
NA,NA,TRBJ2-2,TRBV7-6,TGTGCCAGCAGCTTAGGATCACTTTCCAACACCGGGGAGCTGTTTTTT,CASSLGSLSNTGELFF
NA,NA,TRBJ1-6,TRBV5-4,TGTGCCAGCAGCTTGGCTGGAGGAACAGGGAATAATTCACCCCTCCACTTT,CASSLAGGTGNNSPLHF
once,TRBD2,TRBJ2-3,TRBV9,TGTGCCAGCAGCGCCCTTCTCTCTAGCGGGGGCGCAGATACGCAGTATTTT,CASSALLSSGGADTQYF
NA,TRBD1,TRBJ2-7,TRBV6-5,TGTGCCAGCAGTTACCGACCCGGAACAGGGGTCTACGAGCAGTACTTC,CASSYRPGTGVYEQYF